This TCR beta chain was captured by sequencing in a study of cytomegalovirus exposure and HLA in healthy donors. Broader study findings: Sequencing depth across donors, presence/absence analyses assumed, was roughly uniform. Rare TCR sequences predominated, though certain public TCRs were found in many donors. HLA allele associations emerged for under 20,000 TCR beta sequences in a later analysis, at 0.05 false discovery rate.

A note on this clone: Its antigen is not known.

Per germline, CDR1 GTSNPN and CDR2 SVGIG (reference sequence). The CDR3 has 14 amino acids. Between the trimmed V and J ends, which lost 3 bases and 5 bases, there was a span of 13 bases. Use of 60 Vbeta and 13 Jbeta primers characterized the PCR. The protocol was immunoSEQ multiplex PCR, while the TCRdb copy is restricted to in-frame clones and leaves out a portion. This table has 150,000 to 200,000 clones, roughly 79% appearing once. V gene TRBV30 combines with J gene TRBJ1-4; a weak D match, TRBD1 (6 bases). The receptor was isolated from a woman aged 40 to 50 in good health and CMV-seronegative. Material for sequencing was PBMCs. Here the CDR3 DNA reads TGTGCCTGGAGAGGCAGGGGCACAAATGAAAAACTGTTTTTT. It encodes CAWRGRGTNEKLFF.